This TCR beta chain emerged from a study of blood T cell repertoires in COVID-19. Looking at the study overall: Both acute and convalescent COVID-19 samples were obtained from the United States, Italy and Spain.

The assay was immunoSEQ multiplex PCR, and TCRdb's table has in-frame clones only and misses some. The repertoire consists of fewer than 110,000 clones, with about 90% occurring once and the leading ten covering roughly 1.2%. Per germline, CDR1 SGHTA and CDR2 FQGNSA. After removal of 2 bases from V and 2 bases from J, the junction contained 2 bases not matched to a gene. The CDR3 extends over 15 amino acids. This clone has just one count. V gene TRBV7-2 combines with J gene TRBJ2-1; the match to TRBD2 covers 8 bases. The sequence derives from a young woman with acute or convalescent COVID-19. The sequenced sample consisted of peripheral blood. In DNA form, the CDR3 reads TGTGCCAGCAGCTTATACGGGGGGGCCTACAATGAGCAGTTCTTC. Its translation is CASSLYGGAYNEQFF.